This T cell receptor (beta chain) was recorded in a study of OX40 agonist ivuxolimab in advanced cancers. The V gene's germline CDR1 is SNHLY and CDR2 FYNNEI. The length of the CDR3 is 15 residues. Between the trimmed V and J ends, which lost 3 bases and 1 base, there was a span of 9 bases. Repertoires were generated with immunoSEQ multiplex PCR, while TCRdb's copy carries only in-frame clones and drops some. The sample comprises 60,000 or so clones, around nine tenths of which are singletons, and just over 0.75% rests with the top ten. Of note for this clone: What it recognizes is unknown.

Study observations and caveats: Circulating CD4+ and CD8+ T cells showed clonal expansion by week 6 at 0.1 to 3.0 mg/kg.

Sequencing was performed on CD4+ or CD8+ T cells sorted from blood, taken in a trial of the OX40 agonist ivuxolimab. The TCR comes from an adult with an advanced solid tumor such as melanoma, head and neck, liver or kidney cancer. The rearrangement uses TRBV2 and TRBJ2-2, with D hard to call. CDR3 sequence: CASSDMGLNTGELFF. In DNA form, the CDR3 reads TGTGCCAGCAGTGATATGGGTTTGAACACCGGGGAGCTGTTTTTT.